The rows below give T cell receptor beta chains drawn from one sample of a study of cytomegalovirus exposure and HLA in healthy donors. Clones were read by immunoSEQ multiplex PCR, and TCRdb kept only the in-frame ones, dropping some. The sample totals 30,000 to 50,000 clones. The sequenced sample consisted of PBMCs. The receptors here all came from a woman in her 30s in good health and CMV-seropositive. Both conserved end residues are part of each CDR3. D genes are given only for firm matches.

V gene	J gene	D gene	CDR3 protein	CDR3 DNA
TRBV27	TRBJ1-1	.	CASSPIEPNTEAFF	TGTGCCAGCAGCCCAATAGAACCGAACACTGAAGCTTTCTTT
TRBV28	TRBJ1-3	TRBD1	CASSLRTGGSVGNTIYF	TGTGCCAGCAGTTTACGGACAGGGGGTTCGGTTGGAAACACCATATATTTT
TRBV19	TRBJ1-5	TRBD1	CASTGDRGPQPQHF	TGTGCCTCCACTGGAGACAGGGGCCCTCAGCCCCAGCATTTT
TRBV5-1	TRBJ2-5	TRBD2	CASTSLLATQETQYF	TGCGCCAGCACCTCCTTACTAGCGACCCAAGAGACCCAGTACTTC
TRBV11-2	TRBJ1-4	.	CASSLENREGEKLFF	TGTGCCAGCAGCTTAGAAAACCGGGAGGGTGAAAAACTGTTTTTT
TRBV30	TRBJ1-6	.	CAWSVRGLNNSPLHF	TGTGCCTGGAGTGTACGGGGACTAAATAATTCCCCCCTCCACTTT
TRBV25-1	TRBJ1-1	.	CASSDHTAMNTEAFF	TGTGCCAGCAGTGACCACACAGCCATGAACACTGAAGCTTTCTTT
TRBV6-6	TRBJ1-1	TRBD1	CASSLGDRVKAFF	TGTGCCAGCAGTTTAGGGGACAGGGTCAAAGCTTTCTTT
TRBV7-2	TRBJ2-7	.	CASSLGGLYEQYF	TGTGCCAGCAGCTTAGGTGGCCTCTACGAGCAGTACTTC
TRBV19	TRBJ1-5	.	CASSITGTTGNQPQHF	TGTGCCAGTAGTATAACCGGGACAACCGGCAATCAGCCCCAGCATTTT
TRBV5-1	TRBJ2-5	TRBD1	CASRSDRGGETQYF	TGCGCCAGCAGATCGGACAGGGGTGGGGAGACCCAGTACTTC
TRBV7-9	TRBJ2-7	TRBD1	CASSLTQGTYEQYF	TGTGCCAGCAGCTTGACACAGGGGACCTACGAGCAGTACTTC
TRBV19	TRBJ1-2	.	CATRSGSYGYTF	TGTGCCACAAGGTCGGGGAGCTATGGCTACACCTTC
TRBV7-2	TRBJ2-7	TRBD1	CASSPRQGSEQYF	TGTGCCAGCAGCCCCAGACAGGGTAGCGAGCAGTACTTC
TRBV13	TRBJ2-1	.	CASSLVQGGALNEQFF	TGTGCCAGCAGCTTAGTTCAGGGAGGCGCCCTCAATGAGCAGTTCTTC
TRBV5-4	TRBJ2-4	.	CASSFKGQGGNIQYF	TGTGCCAGCAGTTTTAAGGGGCAGGGTGGAAACATTCAGTACTTC
TRBV6-4	TRBJ2-1	.	CASSDSGDVSYNEQFF	TGTGCCAGCAGTGACTCTGGAGATGTCTCCTACAATGAGCAGTTCTTC
TRBV2	TRBJ2-7	TRBD1	CASSERDRAYEQYF	TGTGCCAGCAGTGAAAGGGACAGGGCCTACGAGCAGTACTTC
TRBV7-9	TRBJ2-7	TRBD1	CASSFRQGVSYEQYF	TGTGCCAGCAGCTTCAGACAGGGAGTCTCCTACGAGCAGTACTTC
TRBV11-2	TRBJ2-2	TRBD2	CASSLDHRGGTGELFF	TGTGCCAGCAGCTTAGATCACCGGGGGGGCACCGGGGAGCTGTTTTTT
TRBV2	TRBJ1-4	.	CASEGDNEKLFF	TGTGCCAGCGAAGGGGATAATGAAAAACTGTTTTTT
TRBV5-4	TRBJ2-7	TRBD1	CASSLATGWTGEHEQYF	TGTGCCAGCAGCTTGGCGACAGGGTGGACGGGCGAGCACGAGCAGTACTTC
TRBV30	TRBJ2-5	.	CAWSYRGQETQYF	TGTGCCTGGAGTTACCGGGGACAAGAGACCCAGTACTTC
TRBV5-4	TRBJ1-6	TRBD1	CASSLGTGVNSPLHF	TGTGCCAGCAGCTTGGGGACAGGGGTAAATTCACCCCTCCACTTT
TRBV5-1	TRBJ1-2	.	CASSKITGSTNYGYTF	TGCGCCAGCAGCAAAATTACAGGGAGTACTAACTATGGCTACACCTTC
TRBV7-8	TRBJ2-5	.	CASSLARDGGTQYF	TGTGCCAGCAGCTTAGCCAGGGACGGGGGGACCCAGTACTTC
TRBV27	TRBJ2-1	.	CASSLLWRGLDEQFF	TGTGCCAGCAGCCTGTTGTGGAGGGGGCTGGATGAGCAGTTCTTC
TRBV7-9	TRBJ1-5	.	CASSPGQVGRAQQPQHF	TGTGCCAGCAGCCCCGGACAAGTGGGAAGGGCCCAACAGCCCCAGCATTTT
TRBV6-6	TRBJ2-3	TRBD2	CASSNTGTSGTDTQYF	TGTGCCAGCAGCAACACCGGGACTAGCGGCACAGATACGCAGTATTTT
TRBV6-5	TRBJ2-3	TRBD2	CASRGLVRTDTQYF	TGTGCCAGCAGAGGACTAGTGCGCACAGATACGCAGTATTTT
TRBV28	TRBJ1-5	.	CASSLPPRDQPQHF	TGTGCCAGCAGCCTCCCGCCCCGGGATCAGCCCCAGCATTTT
TRBV4-1	TRBJ1-5	.	CASSQGGSNQPQHF	TGCGCCAGCAGCCAAGGTGGCAGCAATCAGCCCCAGCATTTT
TRBV2	TRBJ1-1	.	CASSDRKNTEAFF	TGTGCCAGCAGTGACAGGAAGAACACTGAAGCTTTCTTT
TRBV6-6	TRBJ1-4	.	CASTMRRPLTNEKLFF	TGTGCCAGCACTATGAGGAGGCCGCTAACTAATGAAAAACTGTTTTTT
TRBV7-6	TRBJ2-3	TRBD2	CASSLFSGGGAADTQYF	TGTGCCAGCAGCTTATTTTCCGGCGGGGGGGCCGCAGATACGCAGTATTTT
TRBV30	TRBJ2-7	.	CAWSVLVDRASYEQYF	TGTGCCTGGAGTGTATTGGTGGACAGAGCATCCTACGAGCAGTACTTC
TRBV5-4	TRBJ2-1	.	CASSNRDNEGLIF	TGTGCCAGCAGTAATAGGGACAATGAAGGATTGATCTTC
TRBV5-4	TRBJ1-2	.	CASSQETGYGYTF	TGTGCCAGCAGCCAAGAGACGGGCTATGGCTACACCTTC
TRBV28	TRBJ2-2	.	CASRFSGVRTGELFF	TGTGCCAGCAGATTTTCGGGGGTGCGTACCGGGGAGCTGTTTTTT
TRBV6-8	TRBJ2-7	TRBD2	CASSYSGAGEGYEQYF	TGTGCCAGCAGTTACTCGGGAGCGGGGGAAGGCTACGAGCAGTACTTC
TRBV10-3	TRBJ1-2	TRBD1	CAISLQGAYGYTF	TGTGCCATCAGCCTACAGGGGGCCTATGGCTACACCTTC